This T cell receptor (beta chain) was observed in a study of T-cell reconstitution after alpha-beta-depleted transplantation in children. General study results and limits: The study reportedly traced alpha-beta T cells about two months after transplant to several hundred expanded graft clones.

This clonotype was counted at least ten times. What it binds is not known. Unique molecular identifiers were built into the TCRbeta library. One entry per CDR3 protein, called by TCRdb with MiXCR from the PCR reads. The data show hundreds of thousands of distinct CDR3 sequences, 6.5% to 10% seen once. Losses at the gene ends were 0 bases for V and 3 bases for J; bases not matched to a gene: 10. The CDR3 covers 17 residues. Germline CDR1 ENHRY, CDR2 SYGVKD. The V and J genes are TRBV10-3 and TRBJ2-7, with TRBD1 identical over 8 bases. The sequence was obtained from a male patient younger than 18 who had a stem cell transplant for acute lymphoblastic leukemia, so the T cells may come from the graft donor. Material: PBMCs, mostly from graft donor cells, obtained 180 days after TCRalphabeta/CD19-depleted stem cell transplant. The CDR3 sequence is CAISESGADRENYEQYF. The CDR3 DNA reads TGTGCCATCAGTGAGTCAGGGGCGGACAGGGAGAACTACGAGCAGTACTTC.